The 3 T cell receptor beta chains given below trace back to one sample, sequenced in a study of cytomegalovirus exposure and HLA in healthy donors. The primer mix had 60 Vbeta and 13 Jbeta primers. The assay was immunoSEQ multiplex PCR, and TCRdb's table has in-frame clones only and misses some. The table shows approximately 290,000 clones, with about four fifths occurring only once. The sample taken for sequencing was PBMCs. The receptors were gathered from a girl aged 2 to 9 in good health and CMV-seronegative.

This chain uses TRBV27 with TRBJ2-1, with TRBD2 identical over 12 bases. The length of the CDR3 is 15 residues. CDR1 and CDR2 (germline): MNHEY, SMNVEV (reference sequence). V was pared by 7 bases and J by 4 bases, with 5 bases of the junction left unmatched. The CDR3 region has the DNA TGTGCCAGCACCATAGGACTAGCGGGGTACAATGAGCAGTTCTTC. It translates to CASTIGLAGYNEQFF.

The chain links TRBV6-5 to TRBJ2-7; 8 bases line up with TRBD1. The V gene's germline CDR1 is MNHEY and CDR2 SVGAGI. The CDR3 sequence is 15 residues long. Germline trimming cut 2 bases from V and 4 bases from J; bases unmatched to any gene: 7. The CDR3 sequence is CASSYGWTGPYEQYF. For the CDR3, the DNA is TGTGCCAGCAGTTACGGGTGGACAGGGCCGTACGAGCAGTACTTC.

The chain carries TRBV10-3 and TRBJ2-3, with 13 positions matching TRBD2. The germline gives CDR1 ENHRY, CDR2 SYGVKD. The CDR3 runs 16 residues. Trimming removed 2 bases from V and 4 bases from J; junction bases left unmatched: 3. The CDR3: CAISEGTSGTADTQYF. In DNA form, the CDR3 reads TGTGCCATCAGTGAGGGGACTAGCGGGACAGCAGATACGCAGTATTTT.